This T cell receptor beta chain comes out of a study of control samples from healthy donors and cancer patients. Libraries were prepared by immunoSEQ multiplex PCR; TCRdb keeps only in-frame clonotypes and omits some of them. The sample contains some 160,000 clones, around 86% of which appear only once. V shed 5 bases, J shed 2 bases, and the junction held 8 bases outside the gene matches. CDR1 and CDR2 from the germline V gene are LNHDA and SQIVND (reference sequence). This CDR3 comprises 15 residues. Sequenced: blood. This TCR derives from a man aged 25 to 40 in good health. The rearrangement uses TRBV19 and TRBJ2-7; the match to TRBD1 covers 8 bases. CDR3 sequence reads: CASSPRQGRPYEQYF. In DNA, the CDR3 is TGTGCCAGTAGTCCGCGACAGGGGCGGCCCTACGAGCAGTACTTC.